Reported below is one T cell receptor (beta chain). No antigen is known for it. This entry is derived from a study of shared clonotypes between healthy human individuals. Findings and limits, study-wide: In general, naive subsets displayed greater estimated richness than memory subsets did. Sharing across four donors was highest in naive CD4 (around 5%) and lowest in memory CD8 (roughly 0.4%).

Only in-frame clones appear in the TCRdb table, and some are missing; sequencing was by immunoSEQ multiplex PCR. Among 2.3 million or so clones, roughly 93% were seen once, and the ten largest hold roughly 0.36%. Partitioning of CD4+ cells yielded a CD45RA+ naive subset and a CD45RA-negative memory subset. Germline-derived CDR1 and CDR2 are SGHTA and FQGTGA. The CDR3 runs 15 residues. V lost 5 bases and J lost 2, with 10 bases in between. Material: naive CD4+ T cells from PBMCs. The subset is: CD45RA+ positively selected. The source is a young man in good health. Some clones in this sample may be carry-over from other donors' samples. This sequence joins TRBV7-3 and TRBJ2-6; D remains unclear. CDR3 DNA: TGTGCCAGCAGCCACGGATCCCCTGGGGCCAACGTCCTGACTTTC. This gives the protein CASSHGSPGANVLTF.